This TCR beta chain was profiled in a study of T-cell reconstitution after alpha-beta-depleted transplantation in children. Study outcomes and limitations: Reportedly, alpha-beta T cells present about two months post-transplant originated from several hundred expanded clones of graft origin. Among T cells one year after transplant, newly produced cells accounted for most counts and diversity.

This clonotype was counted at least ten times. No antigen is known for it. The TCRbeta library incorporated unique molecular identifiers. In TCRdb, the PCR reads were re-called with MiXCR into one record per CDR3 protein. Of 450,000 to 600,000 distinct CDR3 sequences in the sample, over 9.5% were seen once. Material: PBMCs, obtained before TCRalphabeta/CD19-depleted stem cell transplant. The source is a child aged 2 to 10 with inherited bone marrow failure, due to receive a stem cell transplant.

The CDR3 region is CASSRGLAPDTQYF. The CDR3, as DNA: TGCGCCAGCAGCAGAGGACTAGCGCCAGATACGCAGTATTTT. V and J are TRBV5-1 and TRBJ2-3; 9 bases line up with TRBD2. The CDR3 contains 14 residues. V lost 4 bases, J lost 4 bases, and 4 bases stayed unmatched. Germline V gives CDR1 SGHRS, CDR2 YFSETQ.